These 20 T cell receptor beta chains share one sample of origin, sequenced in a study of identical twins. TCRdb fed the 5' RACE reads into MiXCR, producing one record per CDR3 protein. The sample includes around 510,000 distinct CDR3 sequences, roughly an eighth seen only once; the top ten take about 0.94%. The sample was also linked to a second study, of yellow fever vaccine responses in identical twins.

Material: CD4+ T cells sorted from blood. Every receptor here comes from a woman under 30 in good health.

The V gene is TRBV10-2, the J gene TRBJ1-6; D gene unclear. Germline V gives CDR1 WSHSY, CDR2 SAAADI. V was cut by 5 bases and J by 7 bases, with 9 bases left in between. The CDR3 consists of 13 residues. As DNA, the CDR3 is TGCGCCAGCAGTAATAAGGGAAATTCACCCCTCCACTTT. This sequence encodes CASSNKGNSPLHF.

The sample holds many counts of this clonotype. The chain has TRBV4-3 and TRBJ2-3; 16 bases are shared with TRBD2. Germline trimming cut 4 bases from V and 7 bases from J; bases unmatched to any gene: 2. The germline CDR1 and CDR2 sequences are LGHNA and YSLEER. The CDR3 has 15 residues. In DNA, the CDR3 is TGCGCCAGCAGCCCGGGACTAGCGGGAGGGAATACGCAGTATTTT. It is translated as CASSPGLAGGNTQYF.

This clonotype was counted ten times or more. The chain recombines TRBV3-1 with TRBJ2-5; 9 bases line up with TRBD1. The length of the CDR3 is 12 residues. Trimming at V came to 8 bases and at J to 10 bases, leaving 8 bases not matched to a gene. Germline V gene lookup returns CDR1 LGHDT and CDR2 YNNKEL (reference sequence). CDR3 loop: CASWGTGKGQYF. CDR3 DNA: TGTGCCAGCTGGGGGACAGGGAAGGGCCAGTACTTC.

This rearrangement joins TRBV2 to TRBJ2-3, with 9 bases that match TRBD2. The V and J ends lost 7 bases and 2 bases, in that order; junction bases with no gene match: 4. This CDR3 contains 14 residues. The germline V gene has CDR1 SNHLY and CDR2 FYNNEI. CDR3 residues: CASMREGNTDTQYF. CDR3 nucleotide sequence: TGTGCCAGCATGCGGGAGGGGAACACAGATACGCAGTATTTT.

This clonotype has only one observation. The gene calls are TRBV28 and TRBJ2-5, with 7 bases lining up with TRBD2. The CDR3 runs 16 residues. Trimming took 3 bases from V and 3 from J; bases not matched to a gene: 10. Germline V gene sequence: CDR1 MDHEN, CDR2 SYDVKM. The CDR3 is CASSLFGGGSEETQYF. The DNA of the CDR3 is TGTGCCAGCAGTTTGTTCGGGGGAGGGTCGGAAGAGACCCAGTACTTC.

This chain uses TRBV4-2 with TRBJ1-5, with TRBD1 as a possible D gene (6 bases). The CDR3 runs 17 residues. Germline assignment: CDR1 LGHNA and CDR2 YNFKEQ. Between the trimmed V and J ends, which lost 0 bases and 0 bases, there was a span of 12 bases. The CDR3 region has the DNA TGTGCCAGCAGCCAAGATGGGGGGCCGAATAGCAATCAGCCCCAGCATTTT. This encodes CASSQDGGPNSNQPQHF.

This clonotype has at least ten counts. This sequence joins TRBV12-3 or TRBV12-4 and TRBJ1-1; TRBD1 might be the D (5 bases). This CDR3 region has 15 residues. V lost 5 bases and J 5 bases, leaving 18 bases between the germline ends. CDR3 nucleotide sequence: TGTGCCAGCAGTCCATTCCGGGGGTCTTCGACTGAAGCTTTCTTT. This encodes CASSPFRGSSTEAFF.

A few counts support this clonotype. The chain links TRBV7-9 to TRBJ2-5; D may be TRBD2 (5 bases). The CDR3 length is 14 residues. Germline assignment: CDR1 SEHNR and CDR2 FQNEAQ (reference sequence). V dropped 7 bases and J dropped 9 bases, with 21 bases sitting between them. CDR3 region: CASIKIGDSGSQYF. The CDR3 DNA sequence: TGTGCCAGCATCAAGATCGGAGATTCGGGGTCCCAGTACTTC.

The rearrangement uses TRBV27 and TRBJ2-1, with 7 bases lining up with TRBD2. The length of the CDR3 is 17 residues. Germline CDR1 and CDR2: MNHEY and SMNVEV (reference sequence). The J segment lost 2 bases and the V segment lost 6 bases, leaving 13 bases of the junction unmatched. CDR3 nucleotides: TGTGCCAGCAGCCTCCAAGGAAAGCGGGGACCCTACAATGAGCAGTTCTTC. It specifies CASSLQGKRGPYNEQFF.

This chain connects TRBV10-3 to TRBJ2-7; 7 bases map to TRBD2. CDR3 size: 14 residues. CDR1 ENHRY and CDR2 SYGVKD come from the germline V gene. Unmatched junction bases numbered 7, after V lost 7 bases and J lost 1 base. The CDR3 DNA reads TGTGCCATCAACTCGGGCGGGGGATCCTACGAGCAGTACTTC. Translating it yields CAINSGGGSYEQYF.

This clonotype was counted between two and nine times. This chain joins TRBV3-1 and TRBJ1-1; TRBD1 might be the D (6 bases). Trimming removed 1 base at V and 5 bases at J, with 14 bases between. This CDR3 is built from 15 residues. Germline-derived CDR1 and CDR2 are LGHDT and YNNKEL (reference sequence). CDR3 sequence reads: CASSQGEKGGTEAFF. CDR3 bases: TGTGCCAGCAGCCAAGGGGAGAAGGGGGGAACTGAAGCTTTCTTT.

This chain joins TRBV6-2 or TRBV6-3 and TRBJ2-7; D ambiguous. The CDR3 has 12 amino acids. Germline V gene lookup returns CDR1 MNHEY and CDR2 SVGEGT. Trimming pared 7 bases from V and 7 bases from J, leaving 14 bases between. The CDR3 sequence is CASKRAPREQYF. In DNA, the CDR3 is TGTGCCAGCAAAAGGGCCCCGCGGGAGCAGTACTTC.

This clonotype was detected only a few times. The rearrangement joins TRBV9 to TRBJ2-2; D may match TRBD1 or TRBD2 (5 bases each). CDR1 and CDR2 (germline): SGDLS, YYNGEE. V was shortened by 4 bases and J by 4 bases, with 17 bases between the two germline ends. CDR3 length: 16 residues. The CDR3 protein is CASSRFRVAGTGELFF. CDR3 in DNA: TGTGCCAGCAGCCGTTTCAGGGTCGCGGGCACCGGGGAGCTGTTTTTT. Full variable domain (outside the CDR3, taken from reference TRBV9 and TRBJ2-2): DSGVTQTPKHLITATGQRVTLRCSPRSGDLSVYWYQQSLDQGLQFLIQYYNGEERAKGNILERFSAQQFPDLHSELNLSSLELGDSALYFCASSRFRVAGTGELFFGEGSRLTVL.

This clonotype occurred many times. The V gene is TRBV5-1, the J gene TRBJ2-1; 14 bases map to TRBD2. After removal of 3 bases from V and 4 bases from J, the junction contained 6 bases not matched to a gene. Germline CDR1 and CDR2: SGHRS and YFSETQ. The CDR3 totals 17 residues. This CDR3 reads CASSYSRLAGGYNEQFF. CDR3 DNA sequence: TGCGCCAGCAGCTACTCCAGACTAGCGGGAGGGTACAATGAGCAGTTCTTC.

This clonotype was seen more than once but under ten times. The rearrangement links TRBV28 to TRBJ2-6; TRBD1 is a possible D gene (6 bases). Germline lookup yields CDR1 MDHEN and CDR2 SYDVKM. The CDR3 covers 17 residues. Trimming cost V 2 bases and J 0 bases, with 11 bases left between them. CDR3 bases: TGTGCCAGCAGTTTAGGGACACAGAGCTCTGGGGCCAACGTCCTGACTTTC. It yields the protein CASSLGTQSSGANVLTF.

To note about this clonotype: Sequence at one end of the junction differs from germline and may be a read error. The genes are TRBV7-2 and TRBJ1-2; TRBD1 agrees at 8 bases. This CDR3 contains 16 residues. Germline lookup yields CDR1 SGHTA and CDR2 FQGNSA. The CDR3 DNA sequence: TGTGCCAGCAGCCTAGCAGGGCAGGGGGCGAGTGAGGGCTACACCTTC. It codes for CASSLAGQGASEGYTF.

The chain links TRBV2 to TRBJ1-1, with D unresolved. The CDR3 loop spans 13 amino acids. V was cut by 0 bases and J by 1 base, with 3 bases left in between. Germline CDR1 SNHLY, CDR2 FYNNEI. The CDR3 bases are TGTGCCAGCAGTGAAGCCGGGAACACTGAAGCTTTCTTT. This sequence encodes CASSEAGNTEAFF.

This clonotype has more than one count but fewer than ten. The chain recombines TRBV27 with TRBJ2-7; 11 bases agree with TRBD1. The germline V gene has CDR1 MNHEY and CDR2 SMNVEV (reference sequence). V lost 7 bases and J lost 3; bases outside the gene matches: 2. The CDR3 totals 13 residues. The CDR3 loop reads CASMGQGVYEQYF. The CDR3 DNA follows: TGTGCCAGCATGGGACAGGGGGTCTACGAGCAGTACTTC.

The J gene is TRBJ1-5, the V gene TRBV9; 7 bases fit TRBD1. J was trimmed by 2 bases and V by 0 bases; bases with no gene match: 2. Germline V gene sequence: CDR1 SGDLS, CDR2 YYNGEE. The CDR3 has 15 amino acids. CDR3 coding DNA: TGTGCCAGCAGCGTAGTAGGACAGGGCAATCAGCCCCAGCATTTT. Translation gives CASSVVGQGNQPQHF.

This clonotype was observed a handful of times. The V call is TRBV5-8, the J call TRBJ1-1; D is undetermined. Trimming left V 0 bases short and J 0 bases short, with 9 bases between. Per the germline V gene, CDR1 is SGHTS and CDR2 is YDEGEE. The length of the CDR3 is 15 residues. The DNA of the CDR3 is TGTGCCAGCAGCTTGGGGGCTTTGATGAACACTGAAGCTTTCTTT. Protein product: CASSLGALMNTEAFF. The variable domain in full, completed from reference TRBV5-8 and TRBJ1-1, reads EAGVTQSPTHLIKTRGQQATLRCSPISGHTSVYWYQQALGLGLQFLLWYDEGEERNRGNFPPRFSGRQFPNYSSELNVNALELEDSALYLCASSLGALMNTEAFFGQGTRLTVV.